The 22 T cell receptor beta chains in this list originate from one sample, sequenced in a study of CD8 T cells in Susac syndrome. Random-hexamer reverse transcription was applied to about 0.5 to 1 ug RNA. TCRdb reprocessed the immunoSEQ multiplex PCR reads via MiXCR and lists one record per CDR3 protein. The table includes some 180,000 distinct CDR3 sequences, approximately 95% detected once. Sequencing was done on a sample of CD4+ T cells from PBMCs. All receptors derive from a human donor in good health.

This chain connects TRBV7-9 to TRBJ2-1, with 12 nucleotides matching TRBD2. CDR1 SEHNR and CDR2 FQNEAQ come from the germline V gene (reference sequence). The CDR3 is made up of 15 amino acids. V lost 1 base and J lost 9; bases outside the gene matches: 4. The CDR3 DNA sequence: TGTGCCAGCAGCTTAGTGCTAGCGGGAGGGATTGAGCAGTTCTTC. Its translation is CASSLVLAGGIEQFF.

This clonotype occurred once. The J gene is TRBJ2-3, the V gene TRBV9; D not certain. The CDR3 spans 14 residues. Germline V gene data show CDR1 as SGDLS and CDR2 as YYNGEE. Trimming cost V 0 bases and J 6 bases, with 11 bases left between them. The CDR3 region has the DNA TGTGCCAGCAGCGTAGGTCCCCAAGGGGATACGCAGTATTTT. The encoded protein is CASSVGPQGDTQYF.

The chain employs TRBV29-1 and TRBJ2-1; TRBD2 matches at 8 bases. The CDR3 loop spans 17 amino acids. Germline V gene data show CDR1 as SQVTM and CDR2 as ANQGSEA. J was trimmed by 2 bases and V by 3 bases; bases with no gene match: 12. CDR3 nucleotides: TGCAGCGTTGAGCGGGGGCTAGCGGGCACCGCCTACAATGAGCAGTTCTTC. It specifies CSVERGLAGTAYNEQFF.

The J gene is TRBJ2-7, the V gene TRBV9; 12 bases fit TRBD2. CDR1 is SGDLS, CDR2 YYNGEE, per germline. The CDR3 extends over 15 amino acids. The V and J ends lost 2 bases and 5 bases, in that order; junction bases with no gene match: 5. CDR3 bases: TGTGCCAGCAGCGTCCCTAGACTAGCGGGAGACGAGCAGTACTTC. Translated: CASSVPRLAGDEQYF.

The CDR3, as DNA: TGCAGCGTTGAACAGGGGGACGGAGAGACCCAGTACTTC. It encodes CSVEQGDGETQYF. The chain is built from TRBV29-1 and TRBJ2-5; 7 bases match TRBD1. The J segment lost 4 bases and the V segment lost 2 bases, leaving 4 bases of the junction unmatched. This CDR3 is built from 13 residues. Germline V gene data show CDR1 as SQVTM and CDR2 as ANQGSEA.

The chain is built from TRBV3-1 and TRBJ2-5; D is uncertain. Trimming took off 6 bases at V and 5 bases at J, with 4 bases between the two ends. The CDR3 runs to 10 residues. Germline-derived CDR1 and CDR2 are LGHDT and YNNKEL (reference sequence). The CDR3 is CASRRETQYF. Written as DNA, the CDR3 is TGTGCCAGCAGGCGGGAGACCCAGTACTTC.

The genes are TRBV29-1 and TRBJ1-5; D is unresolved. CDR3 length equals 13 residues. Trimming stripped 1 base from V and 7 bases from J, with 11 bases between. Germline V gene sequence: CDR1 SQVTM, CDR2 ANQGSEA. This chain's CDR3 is CSVEVTREQPQHF. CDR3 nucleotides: TGCAGCGTTGAAGTGACCCGGGAACAGCCCCAGCATTTT.

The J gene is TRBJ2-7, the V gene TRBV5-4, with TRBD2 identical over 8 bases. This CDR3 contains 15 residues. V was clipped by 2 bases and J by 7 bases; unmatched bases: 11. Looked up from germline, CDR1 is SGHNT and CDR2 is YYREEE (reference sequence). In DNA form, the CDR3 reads TGTGCCAGCAGCTTCAAACGGGAGGGCCTGAAAGAGCAGTACTTC. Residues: CASSFKREGLKEQYF.

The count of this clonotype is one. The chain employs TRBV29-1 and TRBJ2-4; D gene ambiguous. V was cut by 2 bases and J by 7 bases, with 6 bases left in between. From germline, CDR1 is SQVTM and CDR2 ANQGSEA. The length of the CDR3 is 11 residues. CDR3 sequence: CSVENGNIQYF. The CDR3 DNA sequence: TGCAGCGTTGAAAATGGGAACATTCAGTACTTC.

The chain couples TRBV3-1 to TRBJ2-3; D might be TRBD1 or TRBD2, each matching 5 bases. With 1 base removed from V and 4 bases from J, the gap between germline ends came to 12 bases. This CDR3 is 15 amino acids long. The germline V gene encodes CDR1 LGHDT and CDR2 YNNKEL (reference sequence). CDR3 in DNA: TGTGCCAGCAGCCAAGTAAGAGGGACGGCAGATACGCAGTATTTT. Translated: CASSQVRGTADTQYF.

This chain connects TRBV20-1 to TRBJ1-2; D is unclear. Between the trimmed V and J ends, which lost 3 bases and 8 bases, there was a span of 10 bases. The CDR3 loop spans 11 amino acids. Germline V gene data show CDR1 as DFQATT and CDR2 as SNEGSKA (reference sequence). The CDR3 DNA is TGCAGTGCTAGTGGGCTTTCAGGCTACACCTTC. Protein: CSASGLSGYTF.

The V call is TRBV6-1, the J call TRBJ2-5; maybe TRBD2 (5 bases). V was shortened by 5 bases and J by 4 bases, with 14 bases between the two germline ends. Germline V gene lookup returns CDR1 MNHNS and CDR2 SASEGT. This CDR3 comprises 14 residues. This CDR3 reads CASSPSWSGETQYF. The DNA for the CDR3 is TGTGCCAGCAGTCCTAGCTGGAGCGGAGAGACCCAGTACTTC.

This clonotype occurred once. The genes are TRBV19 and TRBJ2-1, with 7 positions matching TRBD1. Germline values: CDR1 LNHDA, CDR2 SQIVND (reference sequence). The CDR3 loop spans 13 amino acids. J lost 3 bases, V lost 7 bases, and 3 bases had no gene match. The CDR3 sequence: CASTRDSYNEQFF. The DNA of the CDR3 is TGTGCCAGTACCCGGGACAGCTACAATGAGCAGTTCTTC.

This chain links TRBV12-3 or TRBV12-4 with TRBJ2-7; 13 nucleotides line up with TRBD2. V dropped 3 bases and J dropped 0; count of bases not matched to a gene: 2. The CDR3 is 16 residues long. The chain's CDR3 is CASSLGLAGHSYEQYF. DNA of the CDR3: TGTGCCAGCAGTTTGGGACTAGCGGGACACTCCTACGAGCAGTACTTC.

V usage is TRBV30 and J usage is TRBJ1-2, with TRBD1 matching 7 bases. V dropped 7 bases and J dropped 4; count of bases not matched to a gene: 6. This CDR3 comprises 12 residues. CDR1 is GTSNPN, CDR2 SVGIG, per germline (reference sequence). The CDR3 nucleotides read TGTGCCTCGCGAAGGGACAGCTATGGCTACACCTTC. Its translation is CASRRDSYGYTF.

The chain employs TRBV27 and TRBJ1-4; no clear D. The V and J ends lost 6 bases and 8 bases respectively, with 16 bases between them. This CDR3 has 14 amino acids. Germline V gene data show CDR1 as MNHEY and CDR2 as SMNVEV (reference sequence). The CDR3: CASRITGLGEKLFF. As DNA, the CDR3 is TGTGCCAGCAGAATTACGGGGTTAGGGGAAAAACTGTTTTTT.

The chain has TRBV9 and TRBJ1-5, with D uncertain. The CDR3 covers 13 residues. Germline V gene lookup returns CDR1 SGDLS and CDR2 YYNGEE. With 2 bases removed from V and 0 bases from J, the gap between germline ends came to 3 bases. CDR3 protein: CASSVNSNQPQHF. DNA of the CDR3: TGTGCCAGCAGCGTTAATAGCAATCAGCCCCAGCATTTT.

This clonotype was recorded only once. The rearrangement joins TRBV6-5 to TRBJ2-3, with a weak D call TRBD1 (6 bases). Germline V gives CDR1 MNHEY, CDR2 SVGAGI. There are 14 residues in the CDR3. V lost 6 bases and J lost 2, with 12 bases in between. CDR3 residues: CASRRGTPTDTQYF. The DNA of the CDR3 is TGTGCCAGCAGAAGGGGGACCCCCACAGATACGCAGTATTTT.

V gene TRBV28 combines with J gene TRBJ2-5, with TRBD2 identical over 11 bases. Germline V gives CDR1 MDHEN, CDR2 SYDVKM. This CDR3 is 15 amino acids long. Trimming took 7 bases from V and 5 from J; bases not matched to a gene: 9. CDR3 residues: CASTSPTSGIETQYF. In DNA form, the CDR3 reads TGTGCCAGCACCTCACCGACTAGCGGGATTGAGACCCAGTACTTC.

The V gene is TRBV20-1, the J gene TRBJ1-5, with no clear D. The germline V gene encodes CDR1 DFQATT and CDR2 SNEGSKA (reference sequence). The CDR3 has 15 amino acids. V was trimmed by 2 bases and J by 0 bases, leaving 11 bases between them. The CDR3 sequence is CSARLRASSNQPQHF. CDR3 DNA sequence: TGCAGTGCTAGACTCCGGGCCAGTAGCAATCAGCCCCAGCATTTT.

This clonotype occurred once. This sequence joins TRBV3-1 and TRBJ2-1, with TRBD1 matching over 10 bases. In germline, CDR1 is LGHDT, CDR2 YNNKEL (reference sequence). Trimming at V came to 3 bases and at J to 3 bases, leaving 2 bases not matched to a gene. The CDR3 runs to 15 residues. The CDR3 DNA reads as TGTGCCAGCAGCCACCGGACAGGGGGCTACAATGAGCAGTTCTTC. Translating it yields CASSHRTGGYNEQFF.

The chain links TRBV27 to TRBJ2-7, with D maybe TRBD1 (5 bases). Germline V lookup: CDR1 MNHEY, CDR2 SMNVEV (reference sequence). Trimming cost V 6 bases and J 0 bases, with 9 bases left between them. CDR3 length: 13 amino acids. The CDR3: CASSQGSSYEQYF. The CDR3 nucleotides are TGTGCCAGCAGCCAGGGCAGCTCCTACGAGCAGTACTTC.